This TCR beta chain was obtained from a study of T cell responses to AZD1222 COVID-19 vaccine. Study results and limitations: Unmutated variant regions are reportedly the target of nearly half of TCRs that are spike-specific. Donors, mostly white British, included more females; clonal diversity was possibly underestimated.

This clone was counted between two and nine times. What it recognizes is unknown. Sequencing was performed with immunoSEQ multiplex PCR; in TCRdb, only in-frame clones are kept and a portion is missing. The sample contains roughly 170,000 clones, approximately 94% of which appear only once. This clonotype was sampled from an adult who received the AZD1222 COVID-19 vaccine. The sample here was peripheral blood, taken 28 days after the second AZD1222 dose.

The CDR3 loop reads CSVRDRVGETQYF. CDR3 nucleotides: TGCAGCGTACGGGACAGGGTCGGGGAGACCCAGTACTTC. The genes are TRBV29-1 and TRBJ2-5; 9 bases align to TRBD1. With 6 bases clipped from V and 5 bases from J, the junction kept 7 bases outside the gene matches. Looked up from germline, CDR1 is SQVTM and CDR2 is ANQGSEA. The length of the CDR3 is 13 residues.